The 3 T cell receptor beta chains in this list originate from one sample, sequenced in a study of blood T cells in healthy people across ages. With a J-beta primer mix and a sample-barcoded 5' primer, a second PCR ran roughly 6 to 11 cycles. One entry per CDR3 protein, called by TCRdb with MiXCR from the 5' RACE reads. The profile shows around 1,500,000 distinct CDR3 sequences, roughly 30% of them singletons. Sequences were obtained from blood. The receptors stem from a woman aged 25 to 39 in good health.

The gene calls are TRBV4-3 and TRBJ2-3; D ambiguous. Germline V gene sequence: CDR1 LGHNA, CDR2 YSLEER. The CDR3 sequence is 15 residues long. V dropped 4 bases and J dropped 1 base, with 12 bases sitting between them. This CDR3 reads CASSPAGLGTDTQYF. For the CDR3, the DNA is TGCGCCAGCAGCCCTGCAGGCCTTGGCACAGATACGCAGTATTTT.

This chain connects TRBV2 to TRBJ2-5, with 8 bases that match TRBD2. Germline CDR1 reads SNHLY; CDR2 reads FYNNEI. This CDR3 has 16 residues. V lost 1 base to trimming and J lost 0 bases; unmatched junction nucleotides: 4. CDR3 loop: CASSEGGSGNQETQYF. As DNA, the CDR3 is TGTGCCAGCAGTGAAGGGGGTAGCGGGAACCAAGAGACCCAGTACTTC.

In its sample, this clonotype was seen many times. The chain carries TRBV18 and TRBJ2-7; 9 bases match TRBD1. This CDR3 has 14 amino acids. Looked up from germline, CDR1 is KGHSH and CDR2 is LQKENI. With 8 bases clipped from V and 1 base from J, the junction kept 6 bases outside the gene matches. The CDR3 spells CASSPQGASYEQYF. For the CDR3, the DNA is TGTGCCAGCAGTCCACAGGGGGCTTCCTACGAGCAGTACTTC.